This TCR beta chain was captured in a study of Graves' ophthalmopathy and Graves' hyperthyroidism. Transcripts of RNA were the source for amplifying TCR beta CDR3 regions. First-round RT-PCR relied on HTBI primers, and a second-round multiplex PCR came next. One entry per CDR3 protein results from TCRdb running MiXCR on the multiplex PCR reads. The table includes approximately 640,000 distinct CDR3 sequences, about two fifths detected once. The J segment lost 2 bases and the V segment lost 5 bases, leaving 8 bases of the junction unmatched. Germline CDR1 SGHTA, CDR2 FQGTGA. The length of the CDR3 is 17 residues. This clonotype occurred many times. Antigen: not known. Study observations and caveats: Forecasting of ophthalmopathy progression by the model achieved more than 70% sensitivity and approximately 72% specificity.

Material for sequencing was peripheral blood. The genes are TRBV7-3 and TRBJ1-5; 11 bases agree with TRBD1. This sequence originates from an adult man with Graves' ophthalmopathy. In DNA, the CDR3 is TGTGCCAGCAGCCCAGTCCCGGGACAGGGGGGCAATCAGCCCCAGCATTTT. Translated, it gives CASSPVPGQGGNQPQHF.